Presented here are 5 T cell receptor beta chains from one specimen sequenced in a study of blood T cell repertoires in COVID-19. TCRdb's copy holds only in-frame clones and misses some; the assay was immunoSEQ multiplex PCR. This sample carries about 290,000 clones, roughly 80% of them seen once, and the ten largest clones take around 4%. Material for sequencing was peripheral blood. These receptors all come from a woman between 45 and 65 years old with active or convalescent COVID-19.

The chain carries TRBV20-1 and TRBJ2-7, with TRBD1 matching 10 bases. The CDR3 sequence is 15 residues long. Trimming at V came to 3 bases and at J to 1 base, leaving 6 bases not matched to a gene. From germline, CDR1 is DFQATT and CDR2 SNEGSKA (reference sequence). The CDR3 reads CSASRRDRGSYEQYF. Written as DNA, the CDR3 is TGCAGTGCTAGTAGGAGGGACAGGGGTTCCTACGAGCAGTACTTC.

The J gene is TRBJ2-1, the V gene TRBV27; 7 bases align to TRBD1. The trim removed 6 bases at V and 8 bases at J, leaving 4 bases unmatched. From germline, CDR1 is MNHEY and CDR2 SMNVEV (reference sequence). CDR3 length equals 12 residues. In DNA, the CDR3 is TGTGCCAGCAGCAAGGGGGCCGATGAGCAGTTCTTC. Translating it yields CASSKGADEQFF.

The chain has TRBV2 and TRBJ1-1; TRBD1 matches 10 bases. V lost 6 bases, J lost 10 bases, and 8 bases stayed unmatched. Germline V gene data show CDR1 as SNHLY and CDR2 as FYNNEI. The CDR3 consists of 13 residues. The DNA of the CDR3 is TGTGCCAGCAGAGGGACAGGGGCGCCGTTAGCTTTCTTT. It translates to CASRGTGAPLAFF.

The chain has TRBV12-3 or TRBV12-4 and TRBJ1-2, with D possibly matching TRBD1 (5 bases). The V and J ends lost 3 bases and 0 bases respectively, with 5 bases between them. The CDR3 is 13 amino acids. In DNA form, the CDR3 reads TGTGCCAGCAGTTTGACAGCTAACTATGGCTACACCTTC. Amino acid sequence: CASSLTANYGYTF.

This clone was detected only a few times. The gene calls are TRBV29-1 and TRBJ2-7; D uncertain. The CDR3 spans 14 residues. Trimming pared 0 bases from V and 3 bases from J, leaving 12 bases between. Germline V gene lookup returns CDR1 SQVTM and CDR2 ANQGSEA. CDR3 loop: CSVEEASDSYEQYF. In nucleotides, the CDR3 is TGCAGCGTTGAAGAGGCTAGTGATAGCTACGAGCAGTACTTC.